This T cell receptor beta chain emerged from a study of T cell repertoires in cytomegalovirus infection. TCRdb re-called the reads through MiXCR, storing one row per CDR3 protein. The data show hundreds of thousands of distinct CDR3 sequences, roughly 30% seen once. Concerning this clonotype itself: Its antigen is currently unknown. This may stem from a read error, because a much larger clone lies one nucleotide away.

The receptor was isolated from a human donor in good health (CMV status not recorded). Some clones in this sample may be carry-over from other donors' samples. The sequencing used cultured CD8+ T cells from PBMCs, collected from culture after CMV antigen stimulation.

Here the CDR3 reads CASGYYRNSYNEQFF. In DNA form, the CDR3 reads TGTGCCAGCGGTTACTACAGAAACTCCTACAATGAGCAGTTCTTC. This sequence joins TRBV6-2 or TRBV6-3 and TRBJ2-1; D uncertain. This CDR3 spans 15 amino acids. Germline-derived CDR1 and CDR2 are MNHEY and SVGEGT.